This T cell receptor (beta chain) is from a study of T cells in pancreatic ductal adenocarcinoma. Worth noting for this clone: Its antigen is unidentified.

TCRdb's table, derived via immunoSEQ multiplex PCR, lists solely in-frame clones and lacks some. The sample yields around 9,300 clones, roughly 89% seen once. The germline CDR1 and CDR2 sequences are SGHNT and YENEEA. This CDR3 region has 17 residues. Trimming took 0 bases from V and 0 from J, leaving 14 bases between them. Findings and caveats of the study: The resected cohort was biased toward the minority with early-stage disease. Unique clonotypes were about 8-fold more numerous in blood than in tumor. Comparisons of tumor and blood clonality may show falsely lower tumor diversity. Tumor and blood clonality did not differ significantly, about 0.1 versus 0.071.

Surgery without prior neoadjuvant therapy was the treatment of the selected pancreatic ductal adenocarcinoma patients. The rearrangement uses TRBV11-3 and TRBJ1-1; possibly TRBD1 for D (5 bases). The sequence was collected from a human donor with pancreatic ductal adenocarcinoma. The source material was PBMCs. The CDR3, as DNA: TGTGCCAGCAGCTTAGATTTGGGAGGACAATTGAACACTGAAGCTTTCTTT. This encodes CASSLDLGGQLNTEAFF.